Listed below are T cell receptor beta chains from one sample, sequenced in a study of T-cell memory formation after mild COVID-19. TCRdb reprocessed the 5' RACE reads via MiXCR and lists one record per CDR3 protein. The sample has a few hundred thousand distinct CDR3 sequences, around 20% seen once. Sequencing was done on a sample of PBMCs or a T cell subset sorted from them (not recorded which). The receptor source for this set is an adult woman who had mild COVID-19 (a few samples of this study predate the infection). Cell type and time point are not known. The conserved cysteine and the conserved F or W are not part of the CDR3 here.

>TRBJ1-5|TRBV20-1
SALDRGLVLEPQH
>TRBJ2-5|TRBV19
ASKGTSGWRETQY
>TRBJ2-5|TRBV24-1
ATSEGLETQY
>TRBJ2-5|TRBV30
AWSSGGRNQETQY
>TRBJ2-7|TRBV2
ASSVASGGNSYEQY
>TRBJ2-7|TRBV3-1
ASSQGKSYEQY
>TRBJ2-5|TRBV14
ASSQERTPELQY
>TRBJ2-7|TRBV6-6
ASSPAGKQY
>TRBJ1-1|TRBV4-2
ASSQDLGGRRTEAF
>TRBJ2-3|TRBV5-1
ASSFYRQGTDTQY
>TRBJ2-7|TRBV29-1
SVGTDTYEQY
>TRBJ2-1|TRBV9
ASSATGVNEQF
>TRBJ1-5|TRBV5-1
ASSLGGGNQPQH
>TRBJ2-3|TRBV7-3
ASSSRLGTGDTQY
>TRBJ1-1|TRBV7-3
ASSFDTDTEAF
>TRBJ2-7|TRBV14
ASRDGGGQSYEQY
>TRBJ2-5|TRBV2
ASPPGLAGGSETQY
>TRBJ2-1|TRBV7-8
ASSPDSQRQF
>TRBJ1-1|TRBV9
ASSPRRELNTEAF
>TRBJ1-2|TRBV7-8
ASSLDIQGYGYT
>TRBJ1-1|TRBV12-3/TRBV12-4
ASTPGSWNTEAF
>TRBJ2-1|TRBV28
ASSLVSYLTYNEQF
>TRBJ1-1|TRBV29-1
SARTGSGTEAF
>TRBJ1-6|TRBV9
ASSVGGDYNSPLH
>TRBJ2-7|TRBV21-1
ASSKALWNGDSYEQY
>TRBJ1-1|TRBV20-1
SARDPARTEAF
>TRBJ1-1|TRBV12-3/TRBV12-4
ASSLTAFEAF
>TRBJ1-4|TRBV20-1
SAAGTERATNEKLF
>TRBJ2-2|TRBV4-3
ASSQVITPSGISGELF
>TRBJ2-1|TRBV3-1
ASSSHSGGADNEQF
>TRBJ1-1|TRBV27
ASSPPGRNEAF
>TRBJ1-6|TRBV5-1
ASSRQESSSYNSPLH
>TRBJ2-1|TRBV6-5
ASSPGGGTYNEQF
>TRBJ2-1|TRBV2
ASSASGNSYNEQF
>TRBJ2-3|TRBV4-3
ASSQQGQGSTDTQY
>TRBJ2-1|TRBV5-4
ASSLGGGAEVYEQF
>TRBJ2-7|TRBV5-5
ASSPPGGTADEQY
>TRBJ2-5|TRBV5-1
ASSKGDRPKETQY
>TRBJ2-7|TRBV5-1
ASSKLPYEQY
>TRBJ2-6|TRBV12-3/TRBV12-4
ASSPFGGVSGANVLT
>TRBJ2-7|TRBV6-2/TRBV6-3
ASLDAGTSYYEQY
>TRBJ1-6|TRBV6-1
ASSRDSVNSPLH
>TRBJ2-5|TRBV5-5
ASSQPPKETQY
>TRBJ2-5|TRBV12-3/TRBV12-4
ASSLGWRTVQETQY
>TRBJ1-1|TRBV2
ASSDGTGRNTEAF
>TRBJ2-3|TRBV7-9
ASSLPGGPTDTQY
>TRBJ2-3|TRBV20-1
SPKTDTQY
>TRBJ2-3|TRBV6-5
ASSYSRALTQY
>TRBJ2-2|TRBV12-3/TRBV12-4
ASSPSGEPGELF
>TRBJ1-1|TRBV7-9
ASSSVLTEAF
>TRBJ2-2|TRBV12-3/TRBV12-4
ASSPKRGSTGELF
>TRBJ1-2|TRBV5-1
ASSPEGVRANYGYT
>TRBJ2-2|TRBV12-5
ASGPRGTGELF
>TRBJ2-3|TRBV6-2/TRBV6-3
ASSGTGRTDTQY
>TRBJ1-2|TRBV10-3
AISESGHGIEYGYT
>TRBJ2-3|TRBV20-1
SATGLAGVTDTQY
>TRBJ1-1|TRBV20-1
SARGQGHTEAF